Each of the 17 T cell receptor beta chains below was sequenced from the same sample in a study of T cell repertoires in cytomegalovirus infection. TCRdb redid the calling of the reads with MiXCR, one entry per CDR3 protein. This sample yields some 200,000 distinct CDR3 sequences, of which about a tenth are seen a single time; approximately 4.2% belongs to the top ten. Sequenced: PBMCs. The receptors shown here come from a human donor in good health (CMV status not recorded). Some clones in this sample may be carry-over from other donors' samples.

Points on this clonotype: Germline is not matched at one junction end, which may reflect a read error. The CDR3 DNA reads TGTGCCAGCAGTGAAGCCCGTGGGCACTCCGGGCAGCTGTTTTTT. The encoded protein is CASSEARGHSGQLFF. The J gene is TRBJ2-2, the V gene TRBV2; no definite D call. Germline V gene sequence: CDR1 SNHLY, CDR2 FYNNEI. The CDR3 has 15 residues.

This clonotype was counted many times. The chain joins TRBV7-2 to TRBJ2-1; D is ambiguous. The CDR3 extends over 12 amino acids. Germline CDR1 is SGHTA and CDR2 is FQGNSA. The V and J ends lost 6 bases and 10 bases respectively, with 13 bases between them. CDR3 residues: CASRFMEWEQFF. Written as DNA, the CDR3 is TGTGCCAGCAGGTTCATGGAGTGGGAGCAGTTCTTC.

This clonotype was detected ten times or more. This rearrangement joins TRBV7-2 to TRBJ1-4; D unclear. The germline V gene encodes CDR1 SGHTA and CDR2 FQGNSA. The V end was cut by 3 bases, the J end by 5 bases, with 19 bases between. This CDR3 contains 17 residues. The CDR3 sequence is CASSFSPPGSGNEKLFF. CDR3 bases: TGTGCCAGCAGCTTCTCCCCACCGGGTTCCGGGAATGAAAAACTGTTTTTT.

This clonotype showed up just a few times. V and J are TRBV2 and TRBJ2-1; D ambiguous. CDR1 SNHLY and CDR2 FYNNEI come from the germline V gene. With 4 bases removed from V and 6 bases from J, the gap between germline ends came to 4 bases. The CDR3 spans 11 residues. The CDR3 coding sequence is TGTGCCAGCAGTGTTAGCAATGAGCAGTTCTTC. It translates to CASSVSNEQFF.

This clonotype has at least ten counts. The chain carries TRBV12-3 or TRBV12-4 and TRBJ1-2; D gene uncertain. Trimming removed 5 bases from V and 5 bases from J, with 18 bases in between. The CDR3 covers 15 residues. The chain's CDR3 is CASSPSWASSYGYTF. CDR3 sequence (DNA): TGTGCCAGCAGTCCCTCTTGGGCAAGCTCTTATGGCTACACCTTC.

About this clonotype: It may be a read error: a sequence one base away is much more abundant. The V gene is TRBV11-2, the J gene TRBJ2-3, with 13 bases matching TRBD2. There are 20 residues in the CDR3. CDR1 is SGHAT and CDR2 is FQNNGV in the germline V gene. CDR3 in DNA: TGTGCCAGCAGCTCGGCGTATACCGGGACTAGCGGGGATAGCAAAGATACGCAGTATTTT. This translates into CASSSAYTGTSGDSKDTQYF.

Ten or more counts support this clonotype. Written as DNA, the CDR3 is TGTGCCAGCAGCATACTAGCGGGACCAGATACGCAGTATTTT. Its protein product is CASSILAGPDTQYF. This chain joins TRBV7-2 and TRBJ2-3; 10 bases line up with TRBD2. V gave up 5 bases and J gave up 4 bases; unmatched junction bases: 3. This CDR3 comprises 14 residues. The V gene's germline CDR1 is SGHTA and CDR2 FQGNSA.

This clonotype was recorded at least ten times. The rearrangement uses TRBV7-6 and TRBJ2-3; 11 nucleotides line up with TRBD2. The germline gives CDR1 SGHVS, CDR2 FNYEAQ. The length of the CDR3 is 19 residues. V lost 1 base and J lost 2; bases outside the gene matches: 11. CDR3 sequence reads: CASSLEASGRSRFTDTQYF. For the CDR3, the DNA is TGTGCCAGCAGCTTAGAGGCTAGCGGGAGGTCCCGATTCACAGATACGCAGTATTTT.

The V and J genes are TRBV24-1 and TRBJ2-2; D call uncertain. The CDR3 spans 12 residues. Germline assignment: CDR1 KGHDR and CDR2 SFDVKD. Trimming removed 6 bases at V and 7 bases at J, with 8 bases between. This CDR3 reads CATSRGLGELFF. The CDR3 DNA is TGTGCCACCAGTCGCGGTCTCGGGGAGCTGTTTTTT.

The chain is built from TRBV9 and TRBJ2-1, with TRBD2 matching 10 bases. Germline CDR1 reads SGDLS; CDR2 reads YYNGEE. V trimming: 3 bases; J trimming: 6 bases; junction bases outside the gene matches: 6. The CDR3 has 15 residues. DNA of the CDR3: TGTGCCAGCAGCGCGCTAGCGGGGGTCTCCAATGAGCAGTTCTTC. Translation: CASSALAGVSNEQFF.

The chain employs TRBV29-1 and TRBJ1-1; D might be TRBD1 (6 bases). Deletions cut 5 bases from V and 2 bases from J, with 12 bases between. The germline V gene encodes CDR1 SQVTM and CDR2 ANQGSEA. This CDR3 has 13 amino acids. CDR3 coding DNA: TGCAGCGTTCGTAGGACAGCCAACACTGAAGCTTTCTTT. Amino acid sequence: CSVRRTANTEAFF.

The chain has TRBV19 and TRBJ1-2, with 7 bases that match TRBD1. J was trimmed by 4 bases and V by 4 bases; bases with no gene match: 9. The germline V gene has CDR1 LNHDA and CDR2 SQIVND (reference sequence). The CDR3 length is 15 residues. CDR3 sequence (DNA): TGTGCCAGTAGTACCCAGTCGACAGGGCGCTATGGCTACACCTTC. It specifies CASSTQSTGRYGYTF.

Only a few counts were recorded for this clonotype. This sequence joins TRBV29-1 and TRBJ1-2, with 10 bases lining up with TRBD1. In germline, CDR1 is SQVTM, CDR2 ANQGSEA. Trimming cost V 0 bases and J 2 bases; bases outside gene matches: 3. This CDR3 spans 15 amino acids. CDR3 in amino acids: CSVEDLGQGNYGYTF. The CDR3 region has the DNA TGCAGCGTTGAAGATCTGGGACAGGGGAACTATGGCTACACCTTC. The full variable domain, rest sourced from reference TRBV29-1 and TRBJ1-2, is SAVISQKPSRDICQRGTSLTIQCQVDSQVTMMFWYRQQPGQSLTLIATANQGSEATYESGFVIDKFPISRPNLTFSTLTVSNMSPEDSSIYLCSVEDLGQGNYGYTFGSGTRLTVV.

This clonotype has at least ten counts. V gene TRBV2 combines with J gene TRBJ1-3, with TRBD1 as a possible D gene (5 bases). V was clipped by 4 bases and J by 8 bases, with 12 bases between them. In germline, CDR1 is SNHLY, CDR2 FYNNEI. The CDR3 is 13 amino acids. This CDR3 is CASSVRGADTIYF. Here the CDR3 DNA reads TGTGCCAGCAGTGTTAGAGGGGCGGACACCATATATTTT.

In its sample, this clonotype was seen a few times. This chain joins TRBV7-2 and TRBJ2-7; 8 nucleotides line up with TRBD2. This CDR3 region has 11 residues. Per germline, CDR1 SGHTA and CDR2 FQGNSA. The V segment lost 6 bases and the J segment 7 bases; nucleotides outside the gene matches: 2. This CDR3 reads CASRIAGEQYF. DNA for the CDR3: TGTGCCAGCAGGATAGCGGGGGAGCAGTACTTC. Drawing the rest from reference TRBV7-2 and TRBJ2-7, the complete variable domain is GAGVSQSPSNKVTEKGKDVELRCDPISGHTALYWYRQSLGQGLEFLIYFQGNSAPDKSGLPSDRFSAERTGGSVSTLTIQRTQQEDSAVYLCASRIAGEQYFGPGTRLTVT.

The chain recombines TRBV6-2 or TRBV6-3 with TRBJ2-5; D gene ambiguous. Germline V gene lookup returns CDR1 MNHEY and CDR2 SVGEGT. This CDR3 has 14 residues. The ends were cut back, 6 bases at V and 4 bases at J, with 15 bases in the middle. CDR3 coding DNA: TGTGCCAGCAGCCAAATCGGACGGCGAGAGACCCAGTACTTC. Translated: CASSQIGRRETQYF.

Worth noting for this clonotype: One base away lies a much larger clone, so this may be a sequencing read error. The J gene is TRBJ1-2, the V gene TRBV7-2; D may be TRBD1 (6 bases). There are 16 residues in the CDR3. Looked up from germline, CDR1 is SGHTA and CDR2 is FQGNSA. CDR3 protein: CASSLASRGANHGYTF. The CDR3, as DNA: TGTGCCAGCAGCTTAGCTTCCAGGGGAGCTAACCATGGCTACACCTTC.